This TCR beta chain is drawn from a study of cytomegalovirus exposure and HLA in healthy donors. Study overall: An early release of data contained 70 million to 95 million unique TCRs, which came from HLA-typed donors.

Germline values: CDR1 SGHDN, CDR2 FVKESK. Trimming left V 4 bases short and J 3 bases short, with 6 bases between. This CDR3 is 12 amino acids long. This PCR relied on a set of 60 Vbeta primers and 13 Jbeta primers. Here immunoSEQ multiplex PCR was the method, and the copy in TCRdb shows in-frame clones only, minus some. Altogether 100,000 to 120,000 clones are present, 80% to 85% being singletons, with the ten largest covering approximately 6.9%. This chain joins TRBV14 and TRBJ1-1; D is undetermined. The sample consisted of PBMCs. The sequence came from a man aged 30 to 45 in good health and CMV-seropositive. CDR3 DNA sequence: TGTGCCAGCAGCCGGAGAGACACTGAAGCTTTCTTT. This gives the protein CASSRRDTEAFF.